One and the same sample provided the 20 T cell receptor beta chains below, sequenced in a study of T cell responses to AZD1222 COVID-19 vaccine. Profiling relied on immunoSEQ multiplex PCR, and the TCRdb table lists in-frame clones only, not all of them. The table includes about 120,000 clones, 80% to 95% detected once. Sequencing used peripheral blood, obtained 28 days after the second dose of the MenACWY control vaccine. These receptors were collected from an adult who received the MenACWY meningococcal vaccine as a control.

The chain uses TRBV7-9 and TRBJ1-4; D is unclear. Germline CDR1 and CDR2: SEHNR and FQNEAQ (reference sequence). The CDR3 has 15 amino acids. V was shortened by 1 base and J by 5 bases, with 11 bases between the two germline ends. The CDR3 DNA sequence: TGTGCCAGCAGCTTAGGTGCAGGTCTAAATGAAAAACTGTTTTTT. The encoded protein is CASSLGAGLNEKLFF.

The rearrangement links TRBV23-1 to TRBJ1-2; D is unresolved. TRBV23-1 is given ORF status, its function remaining uncertain. CDR3 length equals 15 residues. With 6 bases removed from V and 0 bases from J, the gap between germline ends came to 14 bases. The CDR3 loop is CASSPEGGANYGYTF. The CDR3 nucleotides are TGCGCCAGCAGCCCTGAGGGCGGAGCTAACTATGGCTACACCTTC.

The chain employs TRBV4-3 and TRBJ1-2; 7 nucleotides align to TRBD1. The CDR3 loop spans 14 amino acids. Germline V gene data show CDR1 as LGHNA and CDR2 as YSLEER. Trimming at V came to 0 bases and at J to 6 bases, leaving 4 bases not matched to a gene. The CDR3, as DNA: TGCGCCAGCAGCCAAGATGACAGGGATGATGGCTACACCTTC. It codes for CASSQDDRDDGYTF.

This clone has only one observation. The rearrangement links TRBV29-1 to TRBJ2-2; D not certain. The V end was cut by 4 bases, the J end by 1 base, with 16 bases between. This CDR3 contains 16 residues. Germline V gene data show CDR1 as SQVTM and CDR2 as ANQGSEA. DNA of the CDR3: TGCAGCGTTGGTGACCGGACCCGCCAGAACACCGGGGAGCTGTTTTTT. The encoded protein is CSVGDRTRQNTGELFF.

A single count supports this clone. The chain has TRBV3-1 (or the pseudogene TRBV3-2) and TRBJ2-3, with 11 bases that match TRBD2. The CDR3 has 16 residues. Germline-derived CDR1 and CDR2 are LGHDT and YNNKEL (reference sequence). J gave up 8 bases and V 3 bases, and 10 bases lay outside the gene matches. The CDR3 DNA sequence: TGTGCCAGCAGCCAGATAGGTAGCGGGGGGGCCGGTACGCAGTATTTT. Its protein product is CASSQIGSGGAGTQYF.

V and J are TRBV27 and TRBJ1-5; D unresolved. Trimming left V 6 bases short and J 3 bases short, with 6 bases between. The length of the CDR3 is 12 residues. Germline V gives CDR1 MNHEY, CDR2 SMNVEV (reference sequence). This CDR3 is CASSTFNQPQHF. In nucleotides, the CDR3 is TGTGCCAGCAGCACTTTCAATCAGCCCCAGCATTTT.

This rearrangement joins TRBV28 to TRBJ1-2, with D possibly being TRBD1 (5 bases). V lost 2 bases and J lost 4, with 8 bases in between. Germline V CDR1 and CDR2: MDHEN, SYDVKM. The CDR3 runs 13 residues. This CDR3 reads CASSLRQFYGYTF. CDR3 DNA sequence: TGTGCCAGCAGTTTACGACAGTTCTATGGCTACACCTTC.

This chain joins TRBV18 and TRBJ2-5; possibly TRBD2 for D (5 bases). Trimming pared 0 bases from V and 2 bases from J, leaving 7 bases between. This CDR3 region has 14 residues. Germline V gene data show CDR1 as KGHSH and CDR2 as LQKENI. The CDR3 DNA is TGTGCCAGCTCACCACCAAGCGGACAAGAGACCCAGTACTTC. Amino acid sequence: CASSPPSGQETQYF.

The chain has TRBV5-6 and TRBJ2-7; 8 bases map to TRBD1. CDR3 length: 14 amino acids. Trimming removed 2 bases from V and 4 bases from J; junction bases left unmatched: 5. In germline, CDR1 is SGHDT, CDR2 YYEEEE. CDR3 nucleotides: TGTGCCAGCAGCTTCCGGGACAGGCCGTACGAGCAGTACGTC. Translation gives CASSFRDRPYEQYV.

The chain uses TRBV7-8 and TRBJ2-5; 9 bases map to TRBD2. Germline V gives CDR1 SGHVS, CDR2 FQNEAQ. This CDR3 contains 14 residues. V was pared by 7 bases and J by 5 bases, with 8 bases of the junction left unmatched. The CDR3 sequence: CASTQRGAGETQYF. CDR3 bases: TGTGCCAGCACCCAGCGGGGGGCGGGGGAGACCCAGTACTTC.

The chain carries TRBV25-1 and TRBJ2-2; D may match TRBD1 or TRBD2 (7 bases each). The CDR3 has 17 amino acids. V was trimmed by 7 bases and J by 2 bases, leaving 20 bases between them. Germline V CDR1 and CDR2: MGHDK, SYGVNS. CDR3 amino acids: CASTQGRGQLNTGELFF. For the CDR3, the DNA is TGTGCCAGCACCCAAGGGAGGGGACAGCTTAACACCGGGGAGCTGTTTTTT.

The chain uses TRBV7-6 and TRBJ2-2; D remains ambiguous. The ends were cut back, 1 base at V and 0 bases at J, with 9 bases in the middle. The germline V gene has CDR1 SGHVS and CDR2 FNYEAQ. CDR3 length: 16 residues. The CDR3 reads CASSLVVSSNTGELFF. CDR3 sequence (DNA): TGTGCCAGCAGCTTAGTTGTTAGCTCGAACACCGGGGAGCTGTTTTTT.

The chain is built from TRBV6-5 and TRBJ1-2, with TRBD1 matching over 9 bases. Trimming at V came to 10 bases and at J to 8 bases, leaving 8 bases not matched to a gene. This CDR3 comprises 12 residues. CDR1 and CDR2 (germline): MNHEY, SVGAGI. CDR3 sequence (DNA): TGTGCCAACCAACAGGGGGCCGAGGGCTACACCTTC. It codes for CANQQGAEGYTF.

This sequence joins TRBV27 and TRBJ2-2, with TRBD1 as a possible D gene (8 bases). CDR1 is MNHEY and CDR2 is SMNVEV in the germline V gene (reference sequence). The germline V and J ends were trimmed by 4 bases and 1 base, with 19 bases remaining between them. The CDR3 extends over 18 amino acids. Here the CDR3 DNA reads TGTGCCAGCAGTTGGGGGGGGTACGGGACAGGGAACACCGGGGAGCTGTTTTTT. This translates into CASSWGGYGTGNTGELFF.

The chain uses TRBV6-1 and TRBJ2-7; TRBD2 matches at 8 bases. After removal of 3 bases from V and 7 bases from J, the junction contained 14 bases not matched to a gene. Looked up from germline, CDR1 is MNHNS and CDR2 is SASEGT. This CDR3 spans 16 amino acids. DNA of the CDR3: TGTGCCAGCAGTGATAGCGGGATCTGGGGATCGAGTGAGCAGTACTTC. Encoded protein: CASSDSGIWGSSEQYF.

V usage is TRBV11-2 and J usage is TRBJ2-3, with D unresolved. This CDR3 is built from 13 residues. The germline V gene encodes CDR1 SGHAT and CDR2 FQNNGV. Trimming cost V 5 bases and J 4 bases, with 10 bases left between them. The CDR3 region has the DNA TGTGCCAGCAGCCATGGTCGCGCAGATACGCAGTATTTT. It encodes CASSHGRADTQYF.

The V gene is TRBV19, the J gene TRBJ2-5, with D hard to call. Germline V gene sequence: CDR1 LNHDA, CDR2 SQIVND (reference sequence). This CDR3 has 15 residues. Deletions cut 3 bases from V and 2 bases from J, with 13 bases between. This CDR3 is CASSIQSRKQETQYF. The CDR3 DNA reads as TGTGCCAGTAGTATTCAATCCAGGAAACAAGAGACCCAGTACTTC.

V usage is TRBV6-5 and J usage is TRBJ1-5; D may be TRBD1 (5 bases). From germline, CDR1 is MNHEY and CDR2 SVGAGI. With 8 bases removed from V and 3 bases from J, the gap between germline ends came to 14 bases. The CDR3 runs to 14 residues. CDR3 loop: CASSGGVDNQPQHF. The DNA for the CDR3 is TGTGCCAGCTCCGGAGGGGTCGACAATCAGCCCCAGCATTTT.

The chain carries TRBV7-3 and TRBJ2-3, with 10 bases matching TRBD2. The CDR3 totals 16 residues. Germline V lookup: CDR1 SGHTA, CDR2 FQGTGA. J lost 3 bases, V lost 0 bases, and 3 bases had no gene match. In DNA form, the CDR3 reads TGTGCCAGCAGCTTAACCCTGGGACTAGCGACAGATACGCAGTATTTT. It yields the protein CASSLTLGLATDTQYF.

The CDR3 sequence is CASSLGTGAYPTNEKLFF. DNA of the CDR3: TGCGCCAGCAGCTTGGGTACAGGGGCTTATCCAACTAATGAAAAACTGTTTTTT. The chain joins TRBV5-1 to TRBJ1-4, with TRBD1 matching over 7 bases. CDR1 is SGHRS, CDR2 YFSETQ, per germline. This CDR3 has 18 amino acids. Trimming cost V 0 bases and J 0 bases; bases outside gene matches: 8.